These T cell receptor beta chains were read from a single sample in a study of shared clonotypes between healthy human individuals. Using immunoSEQ multiplex PCR, the repertoire was profiled, and TCRdb retains in-frame clones only, with some absent. In the table there are about 2 million clones, about 95% of which are singletons. Sequencing input: naive CD8+ T cells sorted from blood. The origin of the receptors is a man aged 18-30 years in good health. Both conserved end residues are part of each CDR3. Each record gives: J gene, V gene, clone size, D gene, CDR3 DNA, CDR3 protein. A D gene is named only where the DNA matches it firmly. Clone size, where shown, is once, few, many, or a class for clones that have expanded.

J: TRBJ2-7
V: TRBV28
size: .
D: TRBD1
DNA: TGTGCCACTCTGACCCGGGACAGGGGGCTTCAGCAGTACTTC
CDR3: CATLTRDRGLQQYF

J: TRBJ1-4
V: TRBV27
size: .
D: .
DNA: TGTGCCAGTTCCTTGAGTGGCACTAATGAAAAACTGTTTTTT
CDR3: CASSLSGTNEKLFF

J: TRBJ1-1
V: TRBV6-5
size: .
D: .
DNA: TGTGCCAGCAGTTACTCGGGGGACCTCATGAACACTGAAGCTTTCTTT
CDR3: CASSYSGDLMNTEAFF

J: TRBJ2-5
V: TRBV9
size: .
D: TRBD1
DNA: TGTGCCAGCAGCGCCCCCGGGACAGGGAGTGAGACCCAGTACTTC
CDR3: CASSAPGTGSETQYF

J: TRBJ2-2
V: TRBV7-9
size: .
D: TRBD2
DNA: TGTGCCGGCACGTCCGGGGGGAGTGACACCGGGGAGCTGTTTTTT
CDR3: CAGTSGGSDTGELFF

J: TRBJ1-5
V: TRBV7-9
size: once
D: .
DNA: TGTGCCAGCAGCTTAGGGGGACACCCGGCCCAGCATTTT
CDR3: CASSLGGHPAQHF

J: TRBJ2-3
V: TRBV30
size: once
D: .
DNA: TGTGCCTGGAGTTCACCAGATACGCAGTATTTT
CDR3: CAWSSPDTQYF

J: TRBJ2-7
V: TRBV27
size: .
D: .
DNA: TGTGCCAGCAGTTCACTCCTTGGGCCGCCGGGGGAGCAGTACTTC
CDR3: CASSSLLGPPGEQYF

J: TRBJ1-2
V: TRBV9
size: .
D: TRBD1
DNA: TGTGCCAGCAGCGTTATGGAGGGGGCGGGAGTCTATGGCTACACCTTC
CDR3: CASSVMEGAGVYGYTF

J: TRBJ2-1
V: TRBV7-8
size: .
D: TRBD2
DNA: TGTGCCAGCAGCTTAGCGGTTTGGGGCGGGAGCCAATACAATGAGCAGTTCTTC
CDR3: CASSLAVWGGSQYNEQFF

J: TRBJ2-2
V: TRBV9
size: .
D: .
DNA: TGTGCCAGCAGCCGTAGCGAGGCGAACACCGGGGAGCTGTTTTTT
CDR3: CASSRSEANTGELFF

J: TRBJ2-5
V: TRBV7-8
size: .
D: .
DNA: TGTGCCAGCAGCTTACTCGTCAAGCCTTCGGGACAAGAGACCCAGTACTTC
CDR3: CASSLLVKPSGQETQYF

J: TRBJ2-7
V: TRBV7-9
size: .
D: .
DNA: TGTGCCAGCAGCTCACAGGCTTCCTACGAGCAGTACTTC
CDR3: CASSSQASYEQYF

J: TRBJ2-3
V: TRBV7-2
size: .
D: .
DNA: TGTGCCAGCAGCGTCCAGGGGAGCGGCGGCTACACAGATACGCAGTATTTT
CDR3: CASSVQGSGGYTDTQYF

J: TRBJ1-5
V: TRBV6-1
size: .
D: .
DNA: TGTGCCAGCAGTGAATTAGGCCAGGAGAAGTATAGCAATCAGCCCCAGCATTTT
CDR3: CASSELGQEKYSNQPQHF

J: TRBJ1-2
V: TRBV7-9
size: .
D: .
DNA: TGTGCCAGCAACCTACAGGACCGACCTTTTAGCTACACCTTC
CDR3: CASNLQDRPFSYTF

J: TRBJ2-5
V: TRBV6-5
size: .
D: .
DNA: TGTGCCAGCAGTTACGGGGGGGAGACCCAGTACTTC
CDR3: CASSYGGETQYF